This T cell receptor (beta chain) is from a study of T cell responses to AZD1222 COVID-19 vaccine. Method: immunoSEQ multiplex PCR; TCRdb's copy keeps in-frame clones and lacks some. The sample shows about 140,000 clones, 75% to 95% of them seen only once. This clone appeared a single time. Per germline, CDR1 SGHVS and CDR2 FQNEAQ. There are 15 residues in the CDR3. With 5 bases removed from V and 4 bases from J, the gap between germline ends came to 17 bases. This rearrangement joins TRBV7-8 to TRBJ1-2, with D tentatively TRBD1 (6 bases). Sequences were derived from peripheral blood, sampled on day 0 of AZD1222 vaccination. The sequence was obtained from an adult in good health. The CDR3 protein is CASSAYRVTAYGYTF. In DNA form, the CDR3 reads TGTGCCAGCAGCGCGTACAGGGTAACCGCCTATGGCTACACCTTC.